One sample yielded the 29 T cell receptor beta chains listed below, sequenced in a study of metastatic and nonmetastatic thyroid tumors. TCRdb re-called clones from the PCR reads using MiXCR. The sample lists some 41,000 clones, roughly 14% occurring once. Until they underwent thyroid surgery, no patient had received any treatment. Sequencing was done on a sample of blood. These receptor sequences come from a female donor with papillary thyroid cancer or a benign thyroid nodule (not recorded which). Some clones in this sample may be carry-over from other donors' samples.

This CDR3 reads CSARTPLDTQYF. The CDR3 bases are TGCAGTGCTAGGACCCCCTTGGATACGCAGTATTTT. The rearrangement links TRBV20-1 to TRBJ2-3; no definite D call. The CDR3 runs to 12 residues. V shed 3 bases and J shed 6 bases, with 10 bases lying between them. Germline V lookup: CDR1 DFQATT, CDR2 SNEGSKA (reference sequence).

The sample holds a few counts of this clone. V is TRBV7-3 and J is TRBJ2-3, with 12 bases aligning to TRBD2. V was clipped by 6 bases and J by 6 bases; unmatched bases: 4. Germline-derived CDR1 and CDR2 are SGHTA and FQGTGA. This CDR3 spans 14 amino acids. The CDR3 here is CASSLGTSGDTQYF. Written as DNA, the CDR3 is TGTGCCAGCAGTCTCGGGACTAGCGGGGATACGCAGTATTTT.

This clone was counted between two and nine times. Just one base apart from a much larger clone, this may be a read error. This CDR3 is also generated by other DNA sequences in the sample. CDR3 in amino acids: CSGGQGDPPETQYF. CDR3 bases: TGCAGCGGGGGACAGGGGGACCCACCGGAGACCCAGTACTTC. This chain joins TRBV29-1 and TRBJ2-5; 11 bases fit TRBD1. Germline lookup yields CDR1 SQVTM and CDR2 ANQGSEA. This CDR3 has 14 residues. The trim removed 7 bases at V and 5 bases at J, leaving 9 bases unmatched.

This clone was detected many times. This specimen includes other DNA sequences encoding the same CDR3. The rearrangement joins TRBV19 to TRBJ1-1, with D possibly being TRBD1 (5 bases). Germline values: CDR1 LNHDA, CDR2 SQIVND (reference sequence). The CDR3 has 12 residues. Trimming shortened V by 9 bases and J by 4 bases, and 12 bases separated the two germline ends. Here the CDR3 reads CASQGRATEAFF. The CDR3 DNA reads as TGTGCCAGCCAGGGTCGAGCCACTGAAGCTTTCTTT.

A word on this clone: A much bigger clone sits one base away, suggesting this may be a read error. Additional DNA sequences in this sample encode the identical CDR3. The rearrangement joins TRBV7-2 to TRBJ1-1; the match to TRBD1 covers 9 bases. The CDR3 totals 15 residues. Germline V gives CDR1 SGHTA, CDR2 FQGNSA. The CDR3 DNA is TGTGCCAGCAGCTTGACAGGGGGATTGAACACTGAAGCCTTCTTT. It yields the protein CASSLTGGLNTEAFF.

Only a few counts were recorded for this clone. A read error is possible here, since a much larger clone lies one base away. The CDR3 sequence is CASSYGVRGRGAFF. CDR3 DNA sequence: TGTGCCAGCAGTTACGGGGTTCGGGGGAGGGGAGCTTTCTTT. The chain is built from TRBV6-2 or TRBV6-3 and TRBJ1-1; tentative D call: TRBD1 (5 bases). V dropped 2 bases and J dropped 10 bases, with 17 bases sitting between them. Germline loops: CDR1 MNHEY, CDR2 SVGEGT. This CDR3 is 14 amino acids long.

This clone has at least ten counts. V usage is TRBV11-2 and J usage is TRBJ2-3, with 7 bases matching TRBD1. The CDR3 has 15 amino acids. Germline trimming cut 5 bases from V and 5 bases from J; bases unmatched to any gene: 10. Germline V gene lookup returns CDR1 SGHAT and CDR2 FQNNGV. The CDR3 here is CASSAGQVLLDTQYF. The CDR3 DNA reads TGTGCCAGCAGCGCCGGACAGGTGCTTTTAGATACGCAGTATTTT.

This chain uses TRBV28 with TRBJ2-7; a possible D gene is TRBD2 (6 bases). Trimming pared 7 bases from V and 2 bases from J, leaving 18 bases between. Germline CDR1 and CDR2: MDHEN and SYDVKM. This CDR3 region has 15 residues. As DNA, the CDR3 is TGTGCCAGCATTCCCCGGGTCCGGGGGACCTACGAGCAGTACTTC. Amino acid sequence: CASIPRVRGTYEQYF. The variable domain in full, completed from reference TRBV28 and TRBJ2-7, reads DVKVTQSSRYLVKRTGEKVFLECVQDMDHENMFWYRQDPGLGLRLIYFSYDVKMKEKGDIPEGYSVSREKKERFSLILESASTNQTSMYLCASIPRVRGTYEQYFGPGTRLTVT.

This clone was recorded many times. V is TRBV4-1 and J is TRBJ1-4; D gene ambiguous. CDR1 is MGHRA and CDR2 is YSYEKL in the germline V gene. The CDR3 is made up of 16 amino acids. V lost 0 bases, J lost 0 bases, and 8 bases lay in between. DNA for the CDR3: TGCGCCAGCAGCCAAGAGGCCCACGCAACTAATGAAAAACTGTTTTTT. Translating gives CASSQEAHATNEKLFF.

At least ten counts were recorded for this clone. The chain carries TRBV6-1 and TRBJ2-2; D may be TRBD2 (6 bases). Germline V gene sequence: CDR1 MNHNS, CDR2 SASEGT. CDR3 size: 14 residues. V dropped 1 base and J dropped 3 bases, with 6 bases sitting between them. CDR3 amino acids: CASSEGLDTGELFF. The CDR3 DNA reads TGTGCCAGCAGTGAAGGACTAGACACCGGGGAGCTGTTTTTT.

V and J are TRBV19 and TRBJ2-2; 7 nucleotides match TRBD1. V was clipped by 7 bases and J by 3 bases; unmatched bases: 5. This CDR3 has 14 residues. Germline values: CDR1 LNHDA, CDR2 SQIVND (reference sequence). The DNA for the CDR3 is TGTGCCAGTACCGACAGGGTAGACACCGGGGAGCTGTTTTTT. Translated: CASTDRVDTGELFF. Using reference TRBV19 and TRBJ2-2 for the parts outside the CDR3, the full variable domain is DGGITQSPKYLFRKEGQNVTLSCEQNLNHDAMYWYRQDPGQGLRLIYYSQIVNDFQKGDIAEGYSVSREKKESFPLTVTSAQKNPTAFYLCASTDRVDTGELFFGEGSRLTVL.

This clone was picked up many times. The gene calls are TRBV5-1 and TRBJ2-1; D is uncertain. Germline loops: CDR1 SGHRS, CDR2 YFSETQ. V was trimmed by 6 bases and J by 8 bases, leaving 21 bases between them. The CDR3 runs to 15 residues. The chain's CDR3 is CASKRSTLGVDEQFF. The CDR3 bases are TGCGCCAGCAAAAGGAGCACGTTAGGAGTAGATGAGCAGTTCTTC.

This clone was recorded at least ten times. This sequence joins TRBV20-1 and TRBJ2-7, with TRBD2 matching over 14 bases. Germline V gene lookup returns CDR1 DFQATT and CDR2 SNEGSKA (reference sequence). The CDR3 spans 15 residues. V dropped 1 base and J dropped 3; count of bases not matched to a gene: 2. This CDR3 reads CSARVGTSGSYEQYF. The CDR3 DNA reads TGCAGTGCTAGAGTTGGGACTAGCGGGAGCTACGAGCAGTACTTC.

This clone was counted many times. The chain carries TRBV11-2 and TRBJ2-5; weak D call: TRBD2 (8 bases). The germline V and J ends were trimmed by 7 bases and 4 bases, with 22 bases remaining between them. CDR1 is SGHAT and CDR2 is FQNNGV in the germline V gene. The CDR3 contains 16 residues. CDR3 nucleotide sequence: TGTGCCAGCATTCAGGGGGTAGCGGGAACCCCAGAGACCCAGTACTTC. Its translation is CASIQGVAGTPETQYF.

This clone occurred many times. This chain connects TRBV2 to TRBJ2-1; a possible D gene is TRBD2 (5 bases). V gave up 0 bases and J gave up 5 bases, with 23 bases separating them. This CDR3 region has 19 residues. The V gene's germline CDR1 is SNHLY and CDR2 FYNNEI. The CDR3 protein is CASSEAAGRRARRNNEQFF. CDR3 sequence (DNA): TGTGCCAGCAGTGAAGCGGCGGGTAGGCGCGCCCGAAGGAACAATGAGCAGTTCTTC.

This clone has ten or more counts. This chain links TRBV5-1 with TRBJ2-7; D perhaps matches TRBD2 (6 bases). Deletions cut 0 bases from V and 2 bases from J, with 9 bases between. The CDR3 covers 14 residues. The germline gives CDR1 SGHRS, CDR2 YFSETQ. The CDR3 DNA reads as TGCGCCAGCAGCTTGGCTGCGGGACCCTACGAGCAGTACTTC. Translating it yields CASSLAAGPYEQYF.

At least ten counts were recorded for this clone. The sample has other DNA sequences that encode this CDR3 too. The chain combines TRBV7-9 with TRBJ1-4; D may be TRBD1 (5 bases). This CDR3 is built from 13 residues. The V end lost 11 bases, the J end lost 14 bases, and 24 bases lay between the germline ends. Germline V lookup: CDR1 SEHNR, CDR2 FQNEAQ (reference sequence). The CDR3 DNA follows: TGTGCCTCGAAATCGACAGCTACACTACTCCTGTTTTTT. Its protein product is CASKSTATLLLFF.

With respect to this clone: The junction departs from germline at one end; a sequencing error may be responsible. Other nucleotide sequences from this sample produce the same CDR3. J is TRBJ2-2 and V is TRBV6-2 or TRBV6-3; TRBD2 might be the D (5 bases). Per the germline V gene, CDR1 is MNHEY and CDR2 is SVGEGT. The CDR3 runs to 14 residues. CDR3 nucleotide sequence: TGTGCCAGCAGTTACGTAACGAACACCGGGGAGTTGTTTTTT. Amino acids: CASSYVTNTGELFF.

The rearrangement uses TRBV11-2 and TRBJ2-7; tentative D call: TRBD2 (5 bases). Trimming shortened V by 4 bases and J by 3 bases, and 13 bases separated the two germline ends. Germline V gene sequence: CDR1 SGHAT, CDR2 FQNNGV. This CDR3 has 14 amino acids. DNA of the CDR3: TGTGCCAGCAGCTCGGACTCTTTGTACTACGAGCAGTACTTC. This sequence encodes CASSSDSLYYEQYF.

This clone appeared many times. This chain joins TRBV19 and TRBJ2-7, with D unclear. Germline loops: CDR1 LNHDA, CDR2 SQIVND (reference sequence). This CDR3 comprises 11 residues. The ends were cut back, 9 bases at V and 5 bases at J, with 11 bases in the middle. CDR3 loop: CASASGNEQYF. The CDR3 nucleotides are TGTGCCAGCGCCAGTGGAAACGAGCAGTACTTC. The variable domain in full, completed from reference TRBV19 and TRBJ2-7, reads DGGITQSPKYLFRKEGQNVTLSCEQNLNHDAMYWYRQDPGQGLRLIYYSQIVNDFQKGDIAEGYSVSREKKESFPLTVTSAQKNPTAFYLCASASGNEQYFGPGTRLTVT.

This clone has a handful of counts. The chain combines TRBV18 with TRBJ2-1, with 11 bases matching TRBD2. Germline V CDR1 and CDR2: KGHSH, LQKENI. CDR3 length: 18 amino acids. The ends lost 8 bases at V and 0 bases at J; junction bases unmatched: 12. The CDR3: CASALAGGPRASYNEQFF. The CDR3 nucleotides are TGTGCCAGCGCCCTAGCGGGAGGCCCCCGGGCCTCCTACAATGAGCAGTTCTTC.

Only a few counts were recorded for this clone. The gene calls are TRBV6-1 and TRBJ2-2; D call uncertain. Germline CDR1 reads MNHNS; CDR2 reads SASEGT. V was clipped by 8 bases and J by 4 bases, with 17 bases between them. CDR3 length equals 15 residues. CDR3 nucleotide sequence: TGTGCCAGCTCTTCTAGGGTTTCCGGCACCGGGGAGCTGTTTTTT. Its protein is CASSSRVSGTGELFF.

This clone has only a few counts. The J gene is TRBJ2-7, the V gene TRBV6-5; 8 bases agree with TRBD1. The trim removed 2 bases at V and 5 bases at J, leaving 5 bases unmatched. This CDR3 is 14 amino acids long. Germline V gene sequence: CDR1 MNHEY, CDR2 SVGAGI. The CDR3 loop is CASSYRDRSDEQYF. In nucleotides, the CDR3 is TGTGCCAGCAGTTACCGGGACAGGTCGGACGAGCAGTACTTC.

This clone was recorded many times. This chain uses TRBV7-8 with TRBJ1-1; D call uncertain. V gave up 5 bases and J gave up 1 base, with 14 bases separating them. The germline V gene has CDR1 SGHVS and CDR2 FQNEAQ. The CDR3 is made up of 15 amino acids. The CDR3 DNA follows: TGTGCCAGCAGCCCCGAGGCTGTACGGAACACTGAAGCTTTCTTT. It translates to CASSPEAVRNTEAFF.

The sample holds many counts of this clone. V and J are TRBV24-1 and TRBJ1-5; D not certain. CDR1 KGHDR and CDR2 SFDVKD come from the germline V gene. Trimming took 4 bases from V and 5 from J, leaving 5 bases between them. The CDR3 contains 12 residues. The CDR3 loop is CATSDGHQPQHF. The CDR3 DNA reads as TGTGCCACCAGTGACGGTCATCAGCCCCAGCATTTT.

In this sample, this clone turned up many times. This rearrangement joins TRBV6-4 to TRBJ1-1, with 7 positions matching TRBD1. This CDR3 is 16 amino acids long. Germline V gene data show CDR1 as MRHNA and CDR2 as SNTAGT. V dropped 6 bases and J dropped 1; count of bases not matched to a gene: 11. CDR3 region: CASSWDRTTPNTEAFF. CDR3 nucleotides: TGTGCCAGCAGCTGGGACAGAACCACGCCGAACACTGAAGCTTTCTTT.

This sequence joins TRBV6-2 or TRBV6-3 and TRBJ1-5; 10 bases fit TRBD1. The CDR3 contains 17 residues. Germline V gene lookup returns CDR1 MNHEY and CDR2 SVGEGT. V lost 2 bases, J lost 1 base, and 5 bases stayed unmatched. The CDR3 sequence: CASSYRGQGMSNQPQHF. CDR3 sequence (DNA): TGTGCCAGCAGTTACAGGGGACAGGGGATGAGCAATCAGCCCCAGCATTTT.

This clone was detected many times. This chain uses TRBV10-1 with TRBJ2-3, with unresolved D. The CDR3 has 14 residues. CDR1 WNHNN and CDR2 SYGVQD come from the germline V gene (reference sequence). V shed 0 bases and J shed 2 bases, with 6 bases lying between them. The CDR3 nucleotides read TGCGCCAGCAGTGAGTCCGGCTACACAGATACGCAGTATTTT. This sequence encodes CASSESGYTDTQYF.

The sample holds a few counts of this clone. The rearrangement links TRBV28 to TRBJ2-7; 11 nucleotides align to TRBD2. There are 16 residues in the CDR3. Germline lookup yields CDR1 MDHEN and CDR2 SYDVKM. The trim removed 7 bases at V and 3 bases at J, leaving 11 bases unmatched. Here the CDR3 reads CASIRGTTSGNYEQYF. CDR3 coding DNA: TGTGCCAGCATCCGTGGAACGACTAGCGGGAACTACGAGCAGTACTTC.